Shown below are 7 T cell receptor beta chains from a single sample sequenced in a study of technical replicates of blood from several donors. Clones were sequenced by immunoSEQ multiplex PCR, and TCRdb holds only the in-frame ones, with some missing. The sample includes some 70,000 clones, 92% of them seen just once. What was sequenced was T cells isolated from PBMCs. The receptors originated from a human donor in good health.

This chain connects TRBV7-3 to TRBJ2-1; possible D gene TRBD1, 5 bases. V was shortened by 5 bases and J by 9 bases, with 11 bases between the two germline ends. The CDR3 runs 12 residues. Germline loops: CDR1 SGHTA, CDR2 FQGTGA. The CDR3 DNA reads as TGTGCCAGCAGCCCAATTCAGGGTGAGCAGTTCTTC. Translation gives CASSPIQGEQFF.

As concerns this clone: The sample contains more than one DNA sequence encoding this CDR3. The chain links TRBV19 to TRBJ1-1, with TRBD1 as a possible D gene (5 bases). V was cut by 3 bases and J by 1 base, with 6 bases left in between. The CDR3 totals 13 residues. Germline V gives CDR1 LNHDA, CDR2 SQIVND (reference sequence). The CDR3 region is CASSIDRNTEAFF. DNA of the CDR3: TGTGCCAGTAGTATCGACAGGAACACTGAAGCTTTCTTT.

This chain connects TRBV4-1 to TRBJ1-5; 7 bases are shared with TRBD1. Germline-derived CDR1 and CDR2 are MGHRA and YSYEKL. Trimming at V came to 4 bases and at J to 5 bases, leaving 5 bases not matched to a gene. CDR3 length: 14 residues. The CDR3 nucleotides are TGCGCCAGCAGCCCCAGTCAGGGGGATCAGCCCCAGCATTTT. Protein: CASSPSQGDQPQHF.

V usage is TRBV13 and J usage is TRBJ2-7; D not certain. This CDR3 spans 14 amino acids. Trimming removed 3 bases at V and 2 bases at J, with 11 bases between. Looked up from germline, CDR1 is PRHDT and CDR2 is FYEKMQ (reference sequence). CDR3 nucleotides: TGTGCCAGCAGCTTCGATGAAGCCCCCTACGAGCAGTACTTC. It translates to CASSFDEAPYEQYF.

The chain has TRBV6-5 and TRBJ2-7, with 8 positions matching TRBD2. Trimming at V came to 4 bases and at J to 4 bases, leaving 3 bases not matched to a gene. In germline, CDR1 is MNHEY, CDR2 SVGAGI. CDR3 length: 13 amino acids. Here the CDR3 DNA reads TGTGCCAGCAGTTTAGCGGGATGGTACGAGCAGTACTTC. The encoded protein is CASSLAGWYEQYF.

The chain couples TRBV11-2 to TRBJ2-1, with 9 bases that match TRBD1. Trimming removed 3 bases from V and 8 bases from J; junction bases left unmatched: 5. The CDR3 length is 14 residues. Germline loops: CDR1 SGHAT, CDR2 FQNNGV. In DNA form, the CDR3 reads TGTGCCAGCAGCTTGGGACAGGGTAGTTATGAGCAGTTCTTC. Protein sequence: CASSLGQGSYEQFF.

This clone came up once. The chain joins TRBV14 to TRBJ2-7; TRBD2 is a possible D gene (6 bases). V shed 2 bases and J shed 1 base, with 18 bases lying between them. The CDR3 runs 17 residues. Germline V gives CDR1 SGHDN, CDR2 FVKESK. The DNA of the CDR3 is TGTGCCAGCAGCCAATCCCTGGGACTCGGGTTATCCTACGAGCAGTACTTC. Protein sequence: CASSQSLGLGLSYEQYF. The whole variable domain, filled in from reference TRBV14 and TRBJ2-7, reads EAGVTQFPSHSVIEKGQTVTLRCDPISGHDNLYWYRRVMGKEIKFLLHFVKESKQDESGMPNNRFLAERTGGTYSTLKVQPAELEDSGVYFCASSQSLGLGLSYEQYFGPGTRLTVT.